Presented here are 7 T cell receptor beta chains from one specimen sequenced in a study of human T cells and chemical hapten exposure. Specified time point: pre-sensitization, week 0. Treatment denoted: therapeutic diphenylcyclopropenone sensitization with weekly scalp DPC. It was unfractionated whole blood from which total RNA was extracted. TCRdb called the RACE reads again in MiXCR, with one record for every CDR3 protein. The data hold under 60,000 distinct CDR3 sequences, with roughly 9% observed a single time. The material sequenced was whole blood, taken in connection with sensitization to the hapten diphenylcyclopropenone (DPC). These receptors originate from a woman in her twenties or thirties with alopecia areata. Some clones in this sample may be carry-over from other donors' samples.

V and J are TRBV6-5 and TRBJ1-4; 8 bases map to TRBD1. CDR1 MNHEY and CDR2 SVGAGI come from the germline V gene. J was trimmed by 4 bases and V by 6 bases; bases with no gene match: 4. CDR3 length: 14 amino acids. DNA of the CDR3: TGTGCCAGCAGACTCGACAGGGGTAATGAAAAACTGTTTTTT. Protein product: CASRLDRGNEKLFF.

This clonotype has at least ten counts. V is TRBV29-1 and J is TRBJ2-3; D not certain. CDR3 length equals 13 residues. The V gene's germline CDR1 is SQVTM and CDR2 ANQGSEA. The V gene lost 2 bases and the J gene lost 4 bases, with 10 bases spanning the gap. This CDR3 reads CSVELGLSDTQYF. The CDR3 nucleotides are TGCAGCGTTGAACTGGGTCTCTCAGATACGCAGTATTTT.

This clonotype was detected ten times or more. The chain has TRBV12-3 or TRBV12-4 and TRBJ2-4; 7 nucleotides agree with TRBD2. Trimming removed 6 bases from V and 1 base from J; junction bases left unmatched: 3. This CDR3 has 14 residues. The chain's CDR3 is CASRNGGAKNIQYF. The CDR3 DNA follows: TGTGCCAGCAGAAACGGGGGGGCCAAAAACATTCAGTACTTC.

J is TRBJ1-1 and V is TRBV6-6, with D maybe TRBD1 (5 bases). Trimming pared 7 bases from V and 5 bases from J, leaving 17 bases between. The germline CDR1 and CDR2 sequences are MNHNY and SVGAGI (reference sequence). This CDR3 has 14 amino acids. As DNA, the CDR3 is TGTGCCAGCACCGTGGTGGGGGGGGGTACTGAAGCTTTCTTT. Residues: CASTVVGGGTEAFF.

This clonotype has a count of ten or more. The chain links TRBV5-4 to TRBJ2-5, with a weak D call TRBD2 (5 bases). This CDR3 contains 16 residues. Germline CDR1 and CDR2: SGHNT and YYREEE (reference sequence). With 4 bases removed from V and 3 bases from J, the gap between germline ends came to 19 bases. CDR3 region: CASSRLRQGLKETQYF. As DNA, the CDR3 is TGTGCCAGCAGCCGTCTGCGACAAGGACTGAAAGAGACCCAGTACTTC.

In nucleotides, the CDR3 is TGTGCCAGCAGGGAGGTCCATGAGACTAGCGTGACAGATACGCAGTATTTT. Translation: CASREVHETSVTDTQYF. V gene TRBV2 combines with J gene TRBJ2-3, with 8 nucleotides matching TRBD2. With V trimmed by 6 bases and J by 3 bases, 14 bases remained unmatched. Germline CDR1 and CDR2: SNHLY and FYNNEI. The CDR3 is 17 amino acids.

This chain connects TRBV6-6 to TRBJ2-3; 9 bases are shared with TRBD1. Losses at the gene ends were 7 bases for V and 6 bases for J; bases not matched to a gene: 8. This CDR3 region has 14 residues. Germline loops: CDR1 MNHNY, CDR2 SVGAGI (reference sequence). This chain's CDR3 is CASTRTGDFDTQYF. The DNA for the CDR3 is TGTGCCAGCACCAGGACAGGGGATTTTGATACGCAGTATTTT.